These 22 T cell receptor beta chains share one sample of origin, sequenced in a study of cytomegalovirus exposure and HLA in healthy donors. This PCR relied on a set of 60 Vbeta primers and 13 Jbeta primers. Method: immunoSEQ multiplex PCR; TCRdb's copy keeps in-frame clones and lacks some. The profile shows under 200,000 clones, 75% to 90% of them singletons. What was sequenced was PBMCs. All receptors derive from a man younger than 35 in good health and CMV-seropositive.

This chain uses TRBV5-1 with TRBJ1-1; 9 bases match TRBD1. Germline CDR1 SGHRS, CDR2 YFSETQ. This CDR3 comprises 15 residues. Trimming at V came to 0 bases and at J to 2 bases, leaving 2 bases not matched to a gene. CDR3 amino acids: CASSLAGQGNTEAFF. The DNA for the CDR3 is TGCGCCAGCAGCTTGGCGGGACAGGGTAACACTGAAGCTTTCTTT.

This clone turned up a few times. The CDR3 nucleotides are TGCGCCAGCAGCTTGGAACACCACACAGATACGCAGTATTTT. Its translation is CASSLEHHTDTQYF. The rearrangement links TRBV5-1 to TRBJ2-3; D gene unclear. CDR1 is SGHRS, CDR2 YFSETQ, per germline. Trimming cost V 0 bases and J 2 bases, with 7 bases left between them. The CDR3 spans 14 residues.

The rearrangement joins TRBV30 to TRBJ2-2; D is unclear. CDR1 is GTSNPN, CDR2 SVGIG, per germline (reference sequence). With 2 bases removed from V and 0 bases from J, the gap between germline ends came to 4 bases. The CDR3 spans 13 residues. CDR3: CAWSNSNTGELFF. CDR3 coding DNA: TGTGCCTGGAGTAACTCGAACACCGGGGAGCTGTTTTTT.

The V gene is TRBV7-9, the J gene TRBJ1-1; 7 nucleotides align to TRBD1. Germline CDR1 reads SEHNR; CDR2 reads FQNEAQ (reference sequence). This CDR3 has 15 residues. The V gene end was trimmed by 2 bases and the J gene end by 2 bases; junction bases not matched to a gene: 5. The CDR3 DNA sequence: TGTGCCAGCAGCTTAAGGGGGACAGCAAACACTGAAGCTTTCTTT. It yields the protein CASSLRGTANTEAFF.

This clone was detected only once. The V gene is TRBV6-4, the J gene TRBJ1-1, with TRBD1 identical over 9 bases. CDR1 and CDR2 from the germline V gene are MRHNA and SNTAGT. J gave up 2 bases and V 5 bases, and 6 bases lay outside the gene matches. This CDR3 has 15 amino acids. The CDR3 region has the DNA TGTGCCAGCAGTAAGACGGGACAGGGAAACACTGAAGCTTTCTTT. This gives the protein CASSKTGQGNTEAFF.

The chain combines TRBV11-2 with TRBJ1-2; D possibly corresponds to TRBD1 (5 bases). V shed 7 bases and J shed 4 bases, with 19 bases lying between them. The CDR3 is 15 residues long. The V gene's germline CDR1 is SGHAT and CDR2 FQNNGV. This CDR3 reads CASTPGVPQGYGYTF. The CDR3 DNA is TGTGCCAGCACCCCGGGGGTCCCGCAGGGCTATGGCTACACCTTC.

The V gene is TRBV5-6, the J gene TRBJ2-1; maybe TRBD2 (6 bases). There are 17 residues in the CDR3. CDR1 and CDR2 from the germline V gene are SGHDT and YYEEEE. V lost 3 bases and J lost 0, with 16 bases in between. CDR3 loop: CASSSIIIGSSYNEQFF. In DNA, the CDR3 is TGTGCCAGCAGCTCCATTATTATCGGGAGCTCCTACAATGAGCAGTTCTTC.

The chain employs TRBV28 and TRBJ1-6, with unresolved D. CDR1 is MDHEN and CDR2 is SYDVKM in the germline V gene. Between the trimmed V and J ends, which lost 8 bases and 10 bases, there was a span of 6 bases. The CDR3 is 10 residues long. The CDR3 DNA reads TGTGCCAGCGAGGGATCACCCCTCCACTTT. Translated, it gives CASEGSPLHF.

This clone occurred once. CDR3 DNA: TGTGCCAGCGCTAGGCAGGGGGGTCTGAACACTGAAGCTTTCTTT. Translated: CASARQGGLNTEAFF. The J gene is TRBJ1-1, the V gene TRBV9, with 7 nucleotides matching TRBD1. The CDR3 contains 15 residues. The V gene's germline CDR1 is SGDLS and CDR2 YYNGEE. V dropped 7 bases and J dropped 0; count of bases not matched to a gene: 9.

The chain has TRBV7-6 and TRBJ2-1, with TRBD2 matching over 10 bases. Germline V gives CDR1 SGHVS, CDR2 FNYEAQ. The length of the CDR3 is 17 residues. Trimming at V came to 2 bases and at J to 6 bases, leaving 10 bases not matched to a gene. CDR3 protein: CASSLLPAGGPSNEQFF. DNA for the CDR3: TGTGCCAGCAGCTTACTTCCAGCGGGGGGGCCTAGCAATGAGCAGTTCTTC.

The chain combines TRBV12-5 with TRBJ2-7, with TRBD1 matching 8 bases. This CDR3 has 12 residues. V was pared by 2 bases and J by 10 bases, with 4 bases of the junction left unmatched. In germline, CDR1 is LGHNT, CDR2 FRNRAP. CDR3 sequence: CASGLQGQVQYF. CDR3 nucleotides: TGTGCTAGTGGTTTGCAGGGACAGGTACAGTACTTC.

CDR3 region: CASSLGDRGRSEAFF. The DNA for the CDR3 is TGCGCCAGCAGCTTGGGGGACAGGGGGCGGAGTGAAGCTTTCTTT. The V and J genes are TRBV5-1 and TRBJ1-1; 12 bases are a match to TRBD1. The V segment lost 0 bases and the J segment 7 bases; nucleotides outside the gene matches: 4. Germline CDR1 reads SGHRS; CDR2 reads YFSETQ. This CDR3 has 15 residues.

This chain connects TRBV7-2 to TRBJ2-7; weak D call: TRBD1 (5 bases). Germline V gene data show CDR1 as SGHTA and CDR2 as FQGNSA. This CDR3 is 15 amino acids long. V lost 0 bases to trimming and J lost 6 bases, with 15 bases between them. The chain's CDR3 is CASSLARRGIGEQYF. CDR3 DNA sequence: TGTGCCAGCAGCTTAGCGCGAAGGGGAATCGGCGAGCAGTACTTC.

This clone is a singleton in its sample. CDR3 DNA: TGTGCCAGCAGCTTCCTAGACGGGTTAGGAGAGCAGTACTTC. This gives the protein CASSFLDGLGEQYF. This chain joins TRBV5-6 and TRBJ2-5; D is ambiguous. CDR1 is SGHDT and CDR2 is YYEEEE in the germline V gene. The CDR3 spans 14 residues. Deletions cut 2 bases from V and 11 bases from J, with 19 bases between.

The gene calls are TRBV27 and TRBJ2-7; perhaps TRBD2 as D (5 bases). CDR3 length: 14 residues. Germline-derived CDR1 and CDR2 are MNHEY and SMNVEV (reference sequence). V was pared by 2 bases and J by 2 bases, with 10 bases between. The CDR3 spells CASSLVGSPYEQYF. DNA for the CDR3: TGTGCCAGCAGTTTAGTGGGGAGCCCCTACGAGCAGTACTTC.

As regards this clone: Mismatch with germline at one junction end may stem from a read error. This chain uses TRBV7-2 with TRBJ2-5; the match to TRBD1 covers 8 bases. Germline V CDR1 and CDR2: SGHTA, FQGNSA. The CDR3 is made up of 15 amino acids. CDR3 in amino acids: CASSPLGQGQKTQYF. The CDR3 DNA is TGTGCCAGCAGCCCTCTAGGACAGGGCCAAAAGACCCAGTACTTC.

Concerning this clone: This specimen includes other DNA sequences encoding the same CDR3. The chain couples TRBV30 to TRBJ1-4; 7 bases align to TRBD1. Germline-derived CDR1 and CDR2 are GTSNPN and SVGIG (reference sequence). The CDR3 covers 15 residues. V shed 7 bases and J 1 base; nucleotides not matched to a gene: 9. For the CDR3, the DNA is TGTGCCTACCACAGGGGAGATGGAACTAATGAAAAACTGTTTTTT. Translating gives CAYHRGDGTNEKLFF.

This clone showed up just once. This chain connects TRBV5-1 to TRBJ1-6; the match to TRBD1 covers 9 bases. The trim removed 3 bases at V and 5 bases at J, leaving 6 bases unmatched. The CDR3 length is 16 residues. The germline V gene has CDR1 SGHRS and CDR2 YFSETQ. This CDR3 reads CASSSGQGVDNSPLHF. The CDR3 region has the DNA TGCGCCAGCAGCTCGGGACAGGGTGTCGATAATTCACCCCTCCACTTT.

This clone has a single count. The V and J genes are TRBV2 and TRBJ1-1, with 11 bases lining up with TRBD1. CDR1 SNHLY and CDR2 FYNNEI come from the germline V gene. J was trimmed by 3 bases and V by 10 bases; bases with no gene match: 10. The CDR3 has 15 amino acids. The CDR3 here is CANNRDRGGYTEAFF. In nucleotides, the CDR3 is TGTGCCAACAATCGGGACAGGGGGGGTTACACTGAAGCTTTCTTT.

The J gene is TRBJ2-7, the V gene TRBV5-1; D is possibly TRBD1 (6 bases). Trimming left V 4 bases short and J 2 bases short, with 10 bases between. The V gene's germline CDR1 is SGHRS and CDR2 YFSETQ. The CDR3 has 13 residues. The CDR3 coding sequence is TGCGCCAGCAGCCACGGACAGACCTACGAGCAGTACTTC. Translation gives CASSHGQTYEQYF.

V usage is TRBV4-1 and J usage is TRBJ2-4; TRBD1 might be the D (5 bases). The CDR3 is 18 amino acids. V was cut by 3 bases and J by 0 bases, with 18 bases left in between. Germline CDR1 MGHRA, CDR2 YSYEKL. The CDR3 spells CASSQGPPTFLAKNIQYF. In DNA form, the CDR3 reads TGCGCCAGCAGCCAGGGGCCCCCAACTTTCCTAGCCAAAAACATTCAGTACTTC.

This rearrangement joins TRBV5-6 to TRBJ2-5, with D possibly TRBD1 on 6 matching bases. Germline CDR1 SGHDT, CDR2 YYEEEE. The V gene lost 2 bases and the J gene lost 5 bases, with 13 bases spanning the gap. The CDR3 spans 14 residues. In nucleotides, the CDR3 is TGTGCCAGCAGCTTTGGGGGCTCCAGGGAGACCCAGTACTTC. It codes for CASSFGGSRETQYF.